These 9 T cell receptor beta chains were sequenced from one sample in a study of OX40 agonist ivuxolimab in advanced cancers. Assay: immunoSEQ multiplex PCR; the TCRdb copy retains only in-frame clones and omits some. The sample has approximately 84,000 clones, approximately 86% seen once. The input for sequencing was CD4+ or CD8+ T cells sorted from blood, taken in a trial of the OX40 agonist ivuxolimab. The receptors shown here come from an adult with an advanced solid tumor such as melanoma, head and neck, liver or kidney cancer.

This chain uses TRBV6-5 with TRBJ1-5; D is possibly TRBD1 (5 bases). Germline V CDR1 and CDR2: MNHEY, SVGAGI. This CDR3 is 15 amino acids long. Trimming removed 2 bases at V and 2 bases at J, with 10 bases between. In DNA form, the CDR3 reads TGTGCCAGCAGTTACGGGGGTGGCGGCAATCAGCCCCAGCATTTT. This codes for CASSYGGGGNQPQHF.

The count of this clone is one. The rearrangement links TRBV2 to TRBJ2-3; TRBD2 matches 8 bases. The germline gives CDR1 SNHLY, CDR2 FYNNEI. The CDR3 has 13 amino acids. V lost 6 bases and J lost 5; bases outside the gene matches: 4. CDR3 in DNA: TGTGCCAGCAGGGCGGGGGGCCGAGATACGCAGTATTTT. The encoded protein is CASRAGGRDTQYF.

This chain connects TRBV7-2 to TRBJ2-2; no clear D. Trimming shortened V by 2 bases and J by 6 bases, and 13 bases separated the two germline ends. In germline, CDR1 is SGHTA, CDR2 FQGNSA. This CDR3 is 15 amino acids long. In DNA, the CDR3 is TGTGCCAGCAGCTTAAGAGACCCAAGCGCCGGGGAGCTGTTTTTT. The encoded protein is CASSLRDPSAGELFF.

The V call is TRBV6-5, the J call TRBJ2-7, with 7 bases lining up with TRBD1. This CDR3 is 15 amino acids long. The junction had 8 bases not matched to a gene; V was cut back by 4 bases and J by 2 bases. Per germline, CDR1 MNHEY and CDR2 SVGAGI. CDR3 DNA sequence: TGTGCCAGCAGTTCTGAGACAGGGAGAGCCTACGAGCAGTACTTC. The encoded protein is CASSSETGRAYEQYF.

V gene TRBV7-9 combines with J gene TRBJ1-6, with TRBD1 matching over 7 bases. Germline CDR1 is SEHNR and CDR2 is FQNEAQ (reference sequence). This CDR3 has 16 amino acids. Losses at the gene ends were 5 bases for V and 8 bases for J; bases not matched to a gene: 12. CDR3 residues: CASSAHRGRGYSPLHF. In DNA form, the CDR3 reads TGTGCCAGCAGCGCCCACAGGGGAAGAGGATATTCACCCCTCCACTTT.

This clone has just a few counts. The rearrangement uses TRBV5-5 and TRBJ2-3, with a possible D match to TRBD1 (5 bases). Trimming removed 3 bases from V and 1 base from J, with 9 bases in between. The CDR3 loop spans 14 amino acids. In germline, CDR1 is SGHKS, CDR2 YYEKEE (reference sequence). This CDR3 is CASSSLQGTDTQYF. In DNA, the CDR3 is TGTGCCAGCAGCTCCTTACAGGGCACAGATACGCAGTATTTT.

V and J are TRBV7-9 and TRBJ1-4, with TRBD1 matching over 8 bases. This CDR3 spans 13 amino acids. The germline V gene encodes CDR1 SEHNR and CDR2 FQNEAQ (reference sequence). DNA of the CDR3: TGTGGCATTCGGACAGGGACTAATGAAAAACTGTTTTTT. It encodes CGIRTGTNEKLFF.

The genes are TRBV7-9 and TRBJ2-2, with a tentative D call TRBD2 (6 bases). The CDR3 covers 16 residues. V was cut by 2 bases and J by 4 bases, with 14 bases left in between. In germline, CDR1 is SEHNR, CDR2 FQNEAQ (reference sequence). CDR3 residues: CASSLTSLGLTGELFF. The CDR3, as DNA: TGTGCCAGCAGCTTAACCAGTCTGGGACTCACCGGGGAGCTGTTTTTT.

The CDR3 region has the DNA TGTGCCAGCAGCTTAGGCGGGAGGGCTGGGGCTTTCTTT. It codes for CASSLGGRAGAFF. The V and J genes are TRBV7-2 and TRBJ1-1; D is undetermined. V lost 1 base and J 11 bases, leaving 14 bases between the germline ends. Germline lookup yields CDR1 SGHTA and CDR2 FQGNSA. There are 13 residues in the CDR3.